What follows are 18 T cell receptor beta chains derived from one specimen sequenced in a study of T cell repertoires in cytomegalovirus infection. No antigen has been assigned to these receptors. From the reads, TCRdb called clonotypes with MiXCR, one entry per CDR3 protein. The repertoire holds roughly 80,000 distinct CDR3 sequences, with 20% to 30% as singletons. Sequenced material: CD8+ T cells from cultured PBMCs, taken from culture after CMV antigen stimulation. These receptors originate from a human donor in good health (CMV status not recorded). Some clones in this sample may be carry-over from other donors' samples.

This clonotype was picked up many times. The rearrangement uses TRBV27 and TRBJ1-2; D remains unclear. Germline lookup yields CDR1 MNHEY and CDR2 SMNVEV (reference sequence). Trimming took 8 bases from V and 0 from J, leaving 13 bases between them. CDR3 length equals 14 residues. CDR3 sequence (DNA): TGTGCCAGCTCCTTGGGCGGGACTAACTATGGCTACACCTTC. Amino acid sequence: CASSLGGTNYGYTF.

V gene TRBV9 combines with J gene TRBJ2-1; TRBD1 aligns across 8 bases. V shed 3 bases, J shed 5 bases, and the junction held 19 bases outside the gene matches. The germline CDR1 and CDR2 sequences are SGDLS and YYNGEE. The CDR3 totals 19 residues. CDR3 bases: TGTGCCAGCAGCGCCACCGGGACAGGCCCCGCTCCACCACACAATGAGCAGTTCTTC. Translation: CASSATGTGPAPPHNEQFF.

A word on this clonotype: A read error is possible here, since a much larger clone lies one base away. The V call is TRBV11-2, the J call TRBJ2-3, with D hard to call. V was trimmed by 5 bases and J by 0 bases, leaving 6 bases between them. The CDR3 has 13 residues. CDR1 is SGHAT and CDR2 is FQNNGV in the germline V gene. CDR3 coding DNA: TGTGCCAGCAGCCCGACTAGCACAGATACGCAGTATTTT. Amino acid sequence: CASSPTSTDTQYF.

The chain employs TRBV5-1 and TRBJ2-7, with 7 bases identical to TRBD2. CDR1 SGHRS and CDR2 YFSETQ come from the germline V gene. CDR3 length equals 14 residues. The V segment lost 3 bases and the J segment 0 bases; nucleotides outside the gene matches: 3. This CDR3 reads CASSWGDYSYEQYF. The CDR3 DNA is TGCGCCAGCAGCTGGGGGGACTACTCCTACGAGCAGTACTTC.

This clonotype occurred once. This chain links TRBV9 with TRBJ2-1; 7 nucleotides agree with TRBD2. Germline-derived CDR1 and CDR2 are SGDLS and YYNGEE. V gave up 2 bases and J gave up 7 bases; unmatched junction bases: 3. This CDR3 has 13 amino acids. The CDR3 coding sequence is TGTGCCAGCAGCGTTCGGGGGGTGAATGAGCAGTTCTTC. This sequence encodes CASSVRGVNEQFF.

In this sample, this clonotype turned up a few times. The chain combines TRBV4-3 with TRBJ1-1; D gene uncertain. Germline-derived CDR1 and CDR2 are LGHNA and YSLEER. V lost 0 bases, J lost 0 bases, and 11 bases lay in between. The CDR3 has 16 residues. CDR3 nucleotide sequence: TGCGCCAGCAGCCAAGATAGGAGGCCGATGAACACTGAAGCTTTCTTT. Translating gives CASSQDRRPMNTEAFF.

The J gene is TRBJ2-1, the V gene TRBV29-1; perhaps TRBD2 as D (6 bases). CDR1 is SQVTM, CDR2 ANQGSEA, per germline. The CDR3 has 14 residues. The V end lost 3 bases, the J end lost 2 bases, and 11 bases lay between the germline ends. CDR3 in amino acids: CSVELASPYNEQFF. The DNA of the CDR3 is TGCAGCGTTGAGCTAGCGAGTCCCTACAATGAGCAGTTCTTC.

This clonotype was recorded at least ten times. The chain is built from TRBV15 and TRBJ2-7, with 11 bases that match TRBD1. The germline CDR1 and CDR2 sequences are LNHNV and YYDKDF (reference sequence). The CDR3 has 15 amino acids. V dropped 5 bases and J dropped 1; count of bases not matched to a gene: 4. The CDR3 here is CATSGGTGGSYEQYF. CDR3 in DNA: TGTGCCACCAGCGGCGGGACAGGGGGTTCCTACGAGCAGTACTTC.

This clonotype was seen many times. CDR3 DNA: TGTGCCAGCAGCTTAGATCCGGGGAGCTGGCAGCCCCAGCATTTT. Protein: CASSLDPGSWQPQHF. The chain has TRBV7-2 and TRBJ1-5, with no clear D. The CDR3 spans 15 residues. Germline V lookup: CDR1 SGHTA, CDR2 FQGNSA. The germline V and J ends were trimmed by 1 base and 7 bases, with 14 bases remaining between them.

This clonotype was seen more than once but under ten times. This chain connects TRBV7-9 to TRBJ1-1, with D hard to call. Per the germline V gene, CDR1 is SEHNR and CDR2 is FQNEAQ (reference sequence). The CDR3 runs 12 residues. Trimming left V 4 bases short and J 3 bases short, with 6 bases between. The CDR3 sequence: CASSSRDTEAFF. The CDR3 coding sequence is TGTGCCAGCAGCTCACGGGACACTGAAGCTTTCTTT.

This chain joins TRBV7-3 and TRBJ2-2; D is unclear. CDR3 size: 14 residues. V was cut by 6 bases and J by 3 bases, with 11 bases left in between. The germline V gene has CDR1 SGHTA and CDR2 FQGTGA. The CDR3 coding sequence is TGTGCCAGCAGAGTCGCACGGGACACCGGGGAGCTGTTTTTT. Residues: CASRVARDTGELFF.

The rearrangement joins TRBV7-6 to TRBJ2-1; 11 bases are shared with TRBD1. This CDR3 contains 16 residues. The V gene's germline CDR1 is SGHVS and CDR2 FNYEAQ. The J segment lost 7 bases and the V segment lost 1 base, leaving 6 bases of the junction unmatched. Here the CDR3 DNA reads TGTGCCAGCAGCTTAGTAGGACAGGGGGCGCTGAATGAGCAGTTCTTC. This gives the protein CASSLVGQGALNEQFF.

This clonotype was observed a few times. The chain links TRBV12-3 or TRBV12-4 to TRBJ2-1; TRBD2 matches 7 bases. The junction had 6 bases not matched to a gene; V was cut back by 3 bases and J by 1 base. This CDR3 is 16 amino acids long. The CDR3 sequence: CASSFQREWSYNEQFF. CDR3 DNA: TGTGCCAGCAGTTTCCAGCGGGAATGGTCCTACAATGAGCAGTTCTTC.

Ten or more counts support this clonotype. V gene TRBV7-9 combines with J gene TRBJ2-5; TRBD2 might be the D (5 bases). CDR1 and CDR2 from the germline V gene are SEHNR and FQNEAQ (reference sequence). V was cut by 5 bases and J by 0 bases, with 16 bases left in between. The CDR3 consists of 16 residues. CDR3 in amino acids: CASSPSTTMYQETQYF. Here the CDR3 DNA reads TGTGCCAGCAGCCCATCCACGACTATGTACCAAGAGACCCAGTACTTC.

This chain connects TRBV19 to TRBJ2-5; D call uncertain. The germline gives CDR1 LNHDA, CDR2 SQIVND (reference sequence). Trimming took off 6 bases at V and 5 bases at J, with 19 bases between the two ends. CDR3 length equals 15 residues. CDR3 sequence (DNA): TGTGCCAGTAGCGAAAAACTCCGAAGCGTGGAGACCCAGTACTTC. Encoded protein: CASSEKLRSVETQYF.

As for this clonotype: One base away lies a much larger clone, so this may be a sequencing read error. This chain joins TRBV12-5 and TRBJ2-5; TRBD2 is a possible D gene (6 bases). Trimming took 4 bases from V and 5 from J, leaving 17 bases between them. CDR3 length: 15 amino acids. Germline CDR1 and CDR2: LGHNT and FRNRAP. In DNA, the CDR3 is TGTGCTAGTGGTTGGACCGGGACTTTCCATGAGACCCAGTACTTC. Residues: CASGWTGTFHETQYF.

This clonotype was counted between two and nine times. The CDR3 region is CASSLELYEQYF. The CDR3 region has the DNA TGTGCCAGCAGCTTGGAACTCTACGAGCAGTACTTC. The chain is built from TRBV7-9 and TRBJ2-7, with unresolved D. Germline V CDR1 and CDR2: SEHNR, FQNEAQ (reference sequence). Trimming stripped 3 bases from V and 3 bases from J, with 6 bases between. This CDR3 comprises 12 residues.

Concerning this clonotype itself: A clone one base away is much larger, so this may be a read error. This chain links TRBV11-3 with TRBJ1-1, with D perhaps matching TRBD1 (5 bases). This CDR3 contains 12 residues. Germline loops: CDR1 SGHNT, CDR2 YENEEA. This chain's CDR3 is CASSSGGAEACF. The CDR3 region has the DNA TGTGCCAGCAGCTCGGGGGGTGCAGAAGCTTGCTTT.